The rows below give T cell receptor beta chains drawn from one sample of a study of siplizumab effects on memory and regulatory T cells. The table came from immunoSEQ multiplex PCR; TCRdb's copy has only in-frame clones and leaves some out. The sample consists of 70,000 to 90,000 clones, around 93% of them appearing once. Specimen: CD8+ T cells sorted from blood. The receptors here all came from a human donor in good health. CDR3s include the opening cysteine and the closing phenylalanine or tryptophan. Fields, in order: J gene, V gene, D gene, clone size, CDR3 protein, CDR3 DNA. D genes are given only for firm matches. Size tells how often a clone was seen (once, few, many) or the class of an expanded clone, and some rows leave it out.

>TRBJ2-5|TRBV13|-|-
CASSNGSVQKETQYF
TGTGCCAGCAGTAATGGATCGGTACAAAAAGAGACCCAGTACTTC
>TRBJ2-7|TRBV4-3|-|-
CASSQTDEQYF
TGCGCCAGCAGCCAGACTGACGAGCAGTACTTC
>TRBJ1-3|TRBV19|-|once
CASSIGGVDTIYF
TGTGCCAGTAGTATCGGAGGGGTGGACACCATATATTTT
>TRBJ2-7|TRBV6-5|TRBD2|-
CASSNFAGDEQYF
TGTGCCAGCAGTAATTTCGCGGGAGACGAGCAGTACTTC
>TRBJ2-5|TRBV7-9|TRBD1|-
CASSSNRDRDQETQYF
TGTGCCAGCAGCTCGAACCGGGACAGGGACCAAGAGACCCAGTACTTC
>TRBJ2-5|TRBV9|TRBD1|-
CASSPPMTGRRETQYF
TGTGCCAGCAGCCCCCCCATGACAGGGAGAAGAGAGACCCAGTACTTC
>TRBJ1-2|TRBV19|-|-
CASKGYGDDGYTF
TGTGCCAGTAAGGGGTACGGGGACGATGGCTACACCTTC
>TRBJ2-7|TRBV4-3|TRBD2|-
CASSQELAGSYEQYF
TGCGCCAGCAGCCAAGAACTAGCGGGGTCCTACGAGCAGTACTTC
>TRBJ1-2|TRBV4-1|-|-
CASSQDRTGSYGYTF
TGCGCCAGCAGCCAAGATAGAACAGGGTCCTATGGCTACACCTTC
>TRBJ2-7|TRBV7-9|TRBD1|-
CASSSKDRELTYEQYF
TGTGCCAGCAGCTCAAAAGACAGGGAGCTTACCTACGAGCAGTACTTC
>TRBJ2-3|TRBV6-4|TRBD2|-
CASSDGTSGGRTDTQYF
TGTGCCAGCAGTGACGGGACTAGCGGGGGGCGCACAGATACGCAGTATTTT
>TRBJ2-7|TRBV4-1|-|-
CASSQDSGPSYEQYF
TGCGCCAGCAGCCAAGATTCGGGGCCTTCCTACGAGCAGTACTTC
>TRBJ1-4|TRBV19|-|-
CASSINGAGEKLFF
TGTGCCAGTAGTATTAACGGGGCCGGTGAAAAACTGTTTTTT
>TRBJ2-3|TRBV2|TRBD2|-
CASHINGLAGGTVADTQYF
TGTGCCAGCCATATCAATGGACTAGCGGGGGGGACCGTGGCAGATACGCAGTATTTT
>TRBJ2-3|TRBV9|-|-
CASSVEDPQTPDTQYF
TGTGCCAGCAGCGTAGAGGACCCGCAAACCCCAGATACGCAGTATTTT
>TRBJ1-5|TRBV27|-|once
CASSPSGGLGNQPQHF
TGTGCCAGCAGTCCATCGGGGGGCTTAGGCAATCAGCCCCAGCATTTT
>TRBJ2-2|TRBV4-3|-|-
CASSQVIENTGELFF
TGCGCCAGCAGCCAAGTAATTGAAAACACCGGGGAGCTGTTTTTT
>TRBJ1-3|TRBV19|-|-
CASSIDSLRGNTIYF
TGTGCCAGTAGTATTGACTCCCTGCGAGGAAACACCATATATTTT
>TRBJ2-7|TRBV27|TRBD2|-
CASSSGLAVTYEQYF
TGTGCCAGCAGTTCTGGACTAGCGGTTACCTACGAGCAGTACTTC
>TRBJ2-2|TRBV7-3|TRBD1|-
CASSPGPYTGDHTGELFF
TGTGCCAGCAGCCCGGGTCCCTACACAGGGGACCACACCGGGGAGCTGTTTTTT
>TRBJ2-1|TRBV9|-|-
CASSGGNNEQFF
TGTGCCAGCAGCGGAGGAAACAATGAGCAGTTCTTC
>TRBJ2-3|TRBV2|TRBD1|-
CASNVPRGGAATDTQYF
TGTGCCAGCAATGTGCCCCGAGGGGGCGCAGCCACAGATACGCAGTATTTT
>TRBJ1-1|TRBV29-1|-|-
CSVDLGTEAFF
TGCAGCGTTGACCTCGGGACTGAAGCTTTCTTT
>TRBJ1-1|TRBV27|-|-
CASSLSGMGTEAFF
TGTGCCAGCAGTTTATCAGGGATGGGCACTGAAGCTTTCTTT
>TRBJ2-7|TRBV28|-|-
CASSFGGYYEQYF
TGTGCCAGCAGTTTCGGCGGGTACTACGAGCAGTACTTC
>TRBJ2-5|TRBV20-1|-|-
CSANQETQYF
TGCAGTGCAAACCAAGAGACCCAGTACTTC
>TRBJ2-1|TRBV12-5|TRBD2|-
CASGLVLTSGSSYNEQFF
TGTGCTAGTGGTTTGGTCCTGACTAGCGGTAGCTCCTACAATGAGCAGTTCTTC